The clone carrying this TCR beta chain was counted between two and nine times. Its target is not known. Using quantitative 5'-RACE with molecular barcodes, the authors made TCR beta libraries. TCRdb redid the calling of the 5' RACE reads with MiXCR, one entry per CDR3 protein. The sample consists of about 540,000 distinct CDR3 sequences, roughly 13% of them appearing once. The entry originates in a study of CD8 T cells in ankylosing spondylitis. Whole-study findings and limits: Relatively scarce in peripheral blood, disease-linked clones were CD8+. Existing reports had already noted some motif variants in reactive arthritis synovial fluid and blood. One TCR beta motif, made up of several highly homologous variants, appeared characteristic of ankylosing spondylitis blood.

The CDR3 is made up of 15 amino acids. V gave up 3 bases and J gave up 6 bases, with 16 bases separating them. Per germline, CDR1 SGHRS and CDR2 YFSETQ. The sequencing sample was made of blood, either unsorted or a sorted T cell fraction (not recorded which). The gene calls are TRBV5-1 and TRBJ2-1; D is possibly TRBD2 (5 bases). The clonotype comes from a male donor with ankylosing spondylitis. The CDR3 sequence is CASSSTRVTLNEQFF. CDR3 bases: TGCGCCAGCAGCTCGACGCGGGTAACCCTCAATGAGCAGTTCTTC.